A selection of T cell receptor beta chains follows, all from one sample in a study of T cells in Graves' hyperthyroidism and ophthalmopathy. TCRdb re-derived calls from the multiplex PCR reads in MiXCR, one entry per CDR3 protein. This sample has 500,000 to 650,000 distinct CDR3 sequences, with approximately 15% found just once. Sequenced input: blood. Source of these receptors: a woman aged 50 to 60 with Graves' ophthalmopathy. Each CDR3 is given with its conserved first and last residue. Each record gives: J gene, D gene, V gene, clone size, CDR3 DNA, CDR3 protein. The D gene is left open where the match is weak. Clone size is not always given. Where it is, it says once, few, many or a class for expanded clones.

J gene: TRBJ1-3; D gene: TRBD1; V gene: TRBV7-9; clone size: .; CDR3 DNA: TGTGCCAGCAGCTGGGACAGGGATCAGATTGCTGGAAACACCATATATTTT; CDR3 protein: CASSWDRDQIAGNTIYF
J gene: TRBJ2-3; D gene: .; V gene: TRBV20-1; clone size: many; CDR3 DNA: TGCAGTGCTAGAGATCCTCGCGCGGGACTCCACCCAGATACGCAGTATTTT; CDR3 protein: CSARDPRAGLHPDTQYF
J gene: TRBJ2-2; D gene: .; V gene: TRBV6-2/TRBV6-3; clone size: .; CDR3 DNA: TGTGCCACCAGGCCTTCGGGGGCGAGGACCGGGGAGCTGTTTTTT; CDR3 protein: CATRPSGARTGELFF
J gene: TRBJ2-2; D gene: .; V gene: TRBV29-1; clone size: many; CDR3 DNA: TGCAGCGTTTTTGGCACCGGGGAGCTGTTTTTT; CDR3 protein: CSVFGTGELFF
J gene: TRBJ2-3; D gene: .; V gene: TRBV5-1; clone size: many; CDR3 DNA: TGCGCCAGCAGCCCCCGGGCCAACACAGATACGCAGTATTTT; CDR3 protein: CASSPRANTDTQYF
J gene: TRBJ2-4; D gene: .; V gene: TRBV5-1; clone size: .; CDR3 DNA: TGCGCCAGCAGCTTGCATAGGGACATTCAGTACTTC; CDR3 protein: CASSLHRDIQYF
J gene: TRBJ2-1; D gene: TRBD2; V gene: TRBV12-3/TRBV12-4; clone size: many; CDR3 DNA: TGTGCCAGCAGATTAGCGGGATCCGGTGAGCAGTTCTTC; CDR3 protein: CASRLAGSGEQFF
J gene: TRBJ2-7; D gene: .; V gene: TRBV6-1; clone size: many; CDR3 DNA: TGTGCCAGCACCCCGGGACACAGCTACGAGCAGTACTTC; CDR3 protein: CASTPGHSYEQYF
J gene: TRBJ1-5; D gene: TRBD1; V gene: TRBV20-1; clone size: many; CDR3 DNA: TGCAGTGCTCAGGGGACAGGCGATCAGCCCCAGCATTTT; CDR3 protein: CSAQGTGDQPQHF
J gene: TRBJ2-6; D gene: .; V gene: TRBV2; clone size: many; CDR3 DNA: TGTGCCAGCAGTGAACAGGGCTCTGGGGCCAACGTCCTGACTTTC; CDR3 protein: CASSEQGSGANVLTF
J gene: TRBJ1-1; D gene: .; V gene: TRBV6-2/TRBV6-3; clone size: few; CDR3 DNA: TGTGCCAGCAGTTACCATGGTTCAAGGGACACTGAAGCTTTCTTT; CDR3 protein: CASSYHGSRDTEAFF
J gene: TRBJ2-2; D gene: TRBD1; V gene: TRBV5-1; clone size: many; CDR3 DNA: TGCGCCAGCAGCTTGGCCAGGGGGCTCCCCGGGGAGCTGTTTTTT; CDR3 protein: CASSLARGLPGELFF
J gene: TRBJ2-1; D gene: TRBD2; V gene: TRBV9; clone size: .; CDR3 DNA: TGTGCCAGCAGCGTAGCTCCGTCTAGCGGGGATGAGCAGTTCTTC; CDR3 protein: CASSVAPSSGDEQFF
J gene: TRBJ2-3; D gene: TRBD2; V gene: TRBV4-2; clone size: .; CDR3 DNA: TGTGCCAGACCCGTCATAGCGGGGAGCGAGGCAGATACGCAGTATTTT; CDR3 protein: CARPVIAGSEADTQYF
J gene: TRBJ2-3; D gene: TRBD2; V gene: TRBV11-3; clone size: .; CDR3 DNA: TGTGCCAGCAGCGGACTAGCGGGAGATAGGGATACGCAGTATTTT; CDR3 protein: CASSGLAGDRDTQYF
J gene: TRBJ1-1; D gene: .; V gene: TRBV4-3; clone size: many; CDR3 DNA: TGCGCCAGCAGTCATAACAGGGCCGTGAACACTGAAGCTTTCTTT; CDR3 protein: CASSHNRAVNTEAFF